Following are 6 T cell receptor beta chains from one sample sequenced in a study of cytomegalovirus exposure and HLA in healthy donors. PCR involved 60 Vbeta and 13 Jbeta primers. The method was immunoSEQ multiplex PCR; TCRdb's version includes in-frame clones alone and lacks a portion of them. Here the sample spans about 180,000 clones, about 79% being singletons. Source material: PBMCs. The receptors here all came from a young man in good health and CMV-seronegative.

The genes are TRBV4-1 and TRBJ1-1, with D perhaps matching TRBD1 (6 bases). This CDR3 region has 15 residues. Deletions cut 1 base from V and 5 bases from J, with 14 bases between. CDR1 is MGHRA and CDR2 is YSYEKL in the germline V gene. CDR3 in amino acids: CASSQGPITGTEAFF. CDR3 sequence (DNA): TGCGCCAGCAGCCAAGGCCCAATCACAGGGACTGAAGCTTTCTTT.

CDR3 in amino acids: CASSTRLGYSYEQFF. Written as DNA, the CDR3 is TGTGCCAGTAGTACCCGACTAGGGTACTCTTATGAGCAGTTCTTC. J is TRBJ2-1 and V is TRBV19; weak D call: TRBD2 (6 bases). V lost 4 bases and J lost 8, with 18 bases in between. The CDR3 consists of 15 residues. The germline V gene encodes CDR1 LNHDA and CDR2 SQIVND (reference sequence).

This chain links TRBV6-6 with TRBJ1-4; 11 bases line up with TRBD1. The CDR3 is 16 amino acids. V lost 6 bases, J lost 7 bases, and 10 bases stayed unmatched. CDR1 and CDR2 (germline): MNHNY, SVGAGI (reference sequence). The CDR3 loop reads CASSKNPGQGGEKLFF. The CDR3 DNA reads TGTGCCAGCAGCAAAAACCCGGGACAGGGGGGTGAAAAACTGTTTTTT.

The J gene is TRBJ2-3, the V gene TRBV5-1; a possible D gene is TRBD2 (6 bases). V gave up 4 bases and J gave up 0 bases, with 15 bases separating them. Germline V gives CDR1 SGHRS, CDR2 YFSETQ. The CDR3 loop spans 16 amino acids. The CDR3 loop reads CASSGGTSYSTDTQYF. In DNA, the CDR3 is TGCGCCAGCAGCGGCGGGACGTCGTATAGCACAGATACGCAGTATTTT. Together with reference TRBV5-1 and TRBJ2-3, the CDR3 gives the full variable domain: KAGVTQTPRYLIKTRGQQVTLSCSPISGHRSVSWYQQTPGQGLQFLFEYFSETQRNKGNFPGRFSGRQFSNSRSEMNVSTLELGDSALYLCASSGGTSYSTDTQYFGPGTRLTVL.

The J gene is TRBJ2-1, the V gene TRBV30; possibly TRBD2 for D (5 bases). Germline V gene sequence: CDR1 GTSNPN, CDR2 SVGIG (reference sequence). CDR3 length equals 12 residues. Trimming left V 2 bases short and J 4 bases short, with 6 bases between. Here the CDR3 reads CAWSPGYNEQFF. The CDR3 DNA reads TGTGCCTGGAGTCCGGGGTACAATGAGCAGTTCTTC.

The V call is TRBV4-2, the J call TRBJ2-1; D gene unclear. Germline CDR1 is LGHNA and CDR2 is YNFKEQ. This CDR3 spans 15 amino acids. V was trimmed by 2 bases and J by 0 bases, leaving 8 bases between them. The CDR3 here is CASSQSGSSYNEQFF. The CDR3 DNA reads as TGTGCCAGCAGCCAAAGTGGCAGCTCCTACAATGAGCAGTTCTTC.